Reported below is one T cell receptor (beta chain). The germline CDR1 and CDR2 sequences are SGHRS and YFSETQ. There are 18 residues in the CDR3. Trimming removed 2 bases from V and 5 bases from J; junction bases left unmatched: 15. This sample was taken from a study of blood T cell repertoires in COVID-19. Study-level information: The United States, Italy and Spain supplied acute and convalescent COVID-19 samples. T cells, B-cell-depleted T cells, or PBMCs supplied cDNA or gDNA.

Using immunoSEQ multiplex PCR, the repertoire was profiled, and TCRdb retains in-frame clones only, with some absent. The sample comprises 190,000 or so clones, almost 90% of which are singletons, and 0.62% rests with the top ten. The J gene is TRBJ2-2, the V gene TRBV5-1, with 7 positions matching TRBD2. This TCR was sampled from a man aged 50-59 years with acute or convalescent COVID-19. Sequencing input: peripheral blood. This chain's CDR3 is CASSLFGTVTGGTGELFF. The CDR3 nucleotides are TGCGCCAGCAGCTTATTTGGGACCGTGACCGGGGGGACCGGGGAGCTGTTTTTT.